The clone carrying this T cell receptor (beta chain) was observed at least ten times. In making diagnoses, clinical symptoms, serum thyroxine and TRAb, thyroid ultrasound and orbital computed tomography were all used. Germline-derived CDR1 and CDR2 are SNHLY and FYNNEI. The CDR3 totals 15 residues. After removal of 3 bases from V and 2 bases from J, the junction contained 3 bases not matched to a gene. Using RNA transcripts as the source, TCR beta CDR3 regions were amplified. HTBI primers drove first-round RT-PCR of the TCR CDR3. From the multiplex PCR reads, TCRdb called clonotypes with MiXCR, one entry per CDR3 protein. This table has under 400,000 distinct CDR3 sequences, 25% appearing once. This specimen comes from a study of T cells in Graves' hyperthyroidism and ophthalmopathy. Study background: Peripheral blood was drawn at first diagnosis, prior to all treatment.

This sequence was found in a man aged 50-59 years with Graves' hyperthyroidism. The sample consisted of blood. V is TRBV2 and J is TRBJ2-3; 9 nucleotides agree with TRBD2. CDR3: CASSDAGGTTDTQYF. The DNA for the CDR3 is TGTGCCAGCAGTGACGCGGGGGGGACCACAGATACGCAGTATTTT.